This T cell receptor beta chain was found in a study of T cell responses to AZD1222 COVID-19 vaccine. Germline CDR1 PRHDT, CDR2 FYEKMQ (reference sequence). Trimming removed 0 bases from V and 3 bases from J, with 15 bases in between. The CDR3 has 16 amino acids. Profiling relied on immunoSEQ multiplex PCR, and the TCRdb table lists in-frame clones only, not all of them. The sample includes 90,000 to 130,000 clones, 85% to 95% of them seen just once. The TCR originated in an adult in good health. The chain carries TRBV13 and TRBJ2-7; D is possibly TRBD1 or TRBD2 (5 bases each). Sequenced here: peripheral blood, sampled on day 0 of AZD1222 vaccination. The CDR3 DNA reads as TGTGCCAGCAGCTTAGGCGAGGGGCGAGGTATCTACGAGCAGTACTTC. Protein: CASSLGEGRGIYEQYF. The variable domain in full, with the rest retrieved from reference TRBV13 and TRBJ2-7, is AAGVIQSPRHLIKEKRETATLKCYPIPRHDTVYWYQQGPGQDPQFLISFYEKMQSDKGSIPDRFSAQQFSDYHSELNMSSLELGDSALYFCASSLGEGRGIYEQYFGPGTRLTVT.